Presented here are 14 T cell receptor beta chains from one specimen sequenced in a study of preoperative IRX-2 immunotherapy in early breast cancer (dated by TCRdb to about 2019). The sample's treatment or condition label, in plain terms: preoperative locoregional IRX-2 cytokine immunotherapy. Library method: the immunoSEQ multiplex PCR assay. TCRdb stores this immuneACCESS table with in-frame sequences only. Part of the clones is absent; in the studies checked, under half of the shortfall reflects unresolved V genes, and no reason is known for the rest. The sample has some 5,900 clones on record, less than 70% of them singletons. Approximately 10% of the sample rests with the top ten. The sequenced sample was tumor tissue, obtained before IRX-2 immunotherapy. Receptors originate from a human donor with breast cancer.

The rearrangement uses TRBV18 and TRBJ2-5; D ambiguous. The CDR3 sequence is 14 residues long. V dropped 2 bases and J dropped 1 base, with 8 bases sitting between them. The germline V gene has CDR1 KGHSH and CDR2 LQKENI. The CDR3 coding sequence is TGTGCCAGCTCACCAGAAAACTTCCAAGAGACCCAGTACTTC. This gives the protein CASSPENFQETQYF.

The gene calls are TRBV28 and TRBJ2-7; D gene uncertain. CDR3 length: 13 residues. Per the germline V gene, CDR1 is MDHEN and CDR2 is SYDVKM. V was clipped by 6 bases and J by 2 bases, with 11 bases between them. CDR3 nucleotide sequence: TGTGCCAGCAGGCCCGCATTGACCTACGAGCAGTACTTC. Protein: CASRPALTYEQYF.

This chain connects TRBV11-3 to TRBJ2-1; the match to TRBD2 covers 7 bases. CDR1 and CDR2 (germline): SGHNT, YENEEA. V shed 3 bases, J shed 7 bases, and the junction held 9 bases outside the gene matches. This CDR3 has 15 residues. The DNA for the CDR3 is TGTGCCAGCAGCTTGGTCGGGACTACCATTAATGAGCAGTTCTTC. Translated: CASSLVGTTINEQFF.

V and J are TRBV29-1 and TRBJ2-3, with 12 nucleotides matching TRBD2. V gave up 6 bases and J gave up 8 bases; unmatched junction bases: 9. This CDR3 is 14 amino acids long. CDR1 and CDR2 from the germline V gene are SQVTM and ANQGSEA. The CDR3 is CSVALAGGWVTQYF. Here the CDR3 DNA reads TGCAGCGTGGCCCTAGCGGGAGGGTGGGTTACGCAGTATTTT.

Sample share makes this clone medium-sized. The V gene is TRBV11-3, the J gene TRBJ2-1; 14 bases map to TRBD2. J gave up 8 bases and V 5 bases, and 11 bases lay outside the gene matches. CDR3 length equals 17 residues. Germline loops: CDR1 SGHNT, CDR2 YENEEA. The CDR3 nucleotides are TGTGCCAGCAGCCCCGGGACTAGCGGGAGTTTGAGCGATGAGCAGTTCTTC. This translates into CASSPGTSGSLSDEQFF.

This clone occurred once. This chain connects TRBV28 to TRBJ2-7; D is ambiguous. Between the trimmed V and J ends, which lost 6 bases and 2 bases, there was a span of 20 bases. Germline V gene sequence: CDR1 MDHEN, CDR2 SYDVKM. The CDR3 extends over 16 amino acids. The chain's CDR3 is CASSGSQAGITYEQYF. CDR3 coding DNA: TGTGCCAGCAGCGGAAGCCAGGCAGGAATAACCTACGAGCAGTACTTC.

This chain links TRBV19 with TRBJ2-5; no definite D call. The V end lost 1 base, the J end lost 4 bases, and 1 base lay between the germline ends. Germline values: CDR1 LNHDA, CDR2 SQIVND (reference sequence). The CDR3 length is 11 residues. The CDR3 reads CASSIAETQYF. CDR3 coding DNA: TGTGCCAGTAGTATAGCAGAGACCCAGTACTTC.

With respect to this clone: An end of the junction does not agree with germline; a read error may underlie this. The chain couples TRBV6-8 to TRBJ1-1; 7 positions match TRBD1. Per the germline V gene, CDR1 is MNHGY and CDR2 is SAAAGT. This CDR3 is built from 17 residues. CDR3 sequence: CAISHARQGTANTEAFF. CDR3 coding DNA: TGTGCCATCAGTCACGCTAGACAGGGAACGGCGAACACTGAAGCTTTCTTT.

This clone was observed a handful of times. Additional DNA sequences in this sample encode the identical CDR3. CDR3 residues: CASSQDLRADTQYF. CDR3 DNA: TGTGCCAGCAGCCAAGATCTAAGGGCAGATACGCAGTATTTT. The rearrangement joins TRBV14 to TRBJ2-3; no definite D call. CDR1 and CDR2 (germline): SGHDN, FVKESK. The CDR3 loop spans 14 amino acids. V was trimmed by 0 bases and J by 4 bases, leaving 8 bases between them. The variable domain in full, with the rest retrieved from reference TRBV14 and TRBJ2-3, is EAGVTQFPSHSVIEKGQTVTLRCDPISGHDNLYWYRRVMGKEIKFLLHFVKESKQDESGMPNNRFLAERTGGTYSTLKVQPAELEDSGVYFCASSQDLRADTQYFGPGTRLTVL.

The chain links TRBV28 to TRBJ2-7; possibly TRBD2 for D (5 bases). V was shortened by 4 bases and J by 0 bases, with 16 bases between the two germline ends. Germline values: CDR1 MDHEN, CDR2 SYDVKM. The CDR3 runs 16 residues. The CDR3 nucleotides read TGTGCCAGCAGTTCCCCGTCCGAGCGGAGCTCCTACGAGCAGTACTTC. It translates to CASSSPSERSSYEQYF.

This clone has only a few counts. The chain uses TRBV11-3 and TRBJ2-6; 16 bases map to TRBD2. This CDR3 has 17 residues. In germline, CDR1 is SGHNT, CDR2 YENEEA. Trimming at V came to 5 bases and at J to 12 bases, leaving 10 bases not matched to a gene. CDR3 amino acids: CASSPMGLAGGPVVLTF. The DNA of the CDR3 is TGTGCCAGCAGCCCAATGGGACTAGCGGGAGGGCCCGTCGTCCTGACTTTC.

The V gene is TRBV6-8, the J gene TRBJ1-5; the match to TRBD1 covers 7 bases. The CDR3 contains 13 residues. V was clipped by 5 bases and J by 9 bases; unmatched bases: 7. The germline gives CDR1 MNHGY, CDR2 SAAAGT. Written as DNA, the CDR3 is TGTGCCAGCAGTCGGACAGGCGGGAGGCCCCAGCATTTT. It codes for CASSRTGGRPQHF.

The gene calls are TRBV18 and TRBJ2-1; 8 nucleotides line up with TRBD1. The germline V gene has CDR1 KGHSH and CDR2 LQKENI. The length of the CDR3 is 15 residues. V was pared by 1 base and J by 4 bases, with 3 bases of the junction left unmatched. CDR3 DNA: TGTGCCAGCTCACCACTACAGGGGGGTTACAATGAGCAGTTCTTC. Protein: CASSPLQGGYNEQFF. The complete variable domain, with remaining parts taken from reference TRBV18 and TRBJ2-1, reads NAGVMQNPRHLVRRRGQEARLRCSPMKGHSHVYWYRQLPEEGLKFMVYLQKENIIDESGMPKERFSAEFPKEGPSILRIQQVVRGDSAAYFCASSPLQGGYNEQFFGPGTRLTVL.

In the case of this clone: The CDR3 end falls 1 residue outside the read, so it is completed with the germline J gene. The rearrangement uses TRBV6-1 and TRBJ1-2; D is ambiguous. This CDR3 spans 13 amino acids. Trimming left V 0 bases short and J 7 bases short, with 9 bases between. Per the germline V gene, CDR1 is MNHNS and CDR2 is SASEGT. This chain's CDR3 is CASSEAWGSGYTF. Partial CDR3 DNA: TGTGCCAGCAGTGAAGCATGGGGTAGTGGCTACACC.